These 17 T cell receptor beta chains share one sample of origin, sequenced in a study of blood T cell repertoires in COVID-19. Measured with immunoSEQ multiplex PCR; TCRdb has only the in-frame clones, and not every one. The sample lists under 200,000 clones, roughly four fifths seen once, with 11% in the top ten. The specimen was PBMCs or T cells enriched from blood (not recorded which). Every receptor here comes from a man aged 50-59 years who had recovered from COVID-19.

Only a few counts were recorded for this clone. The chain recombines TRBV27 with TRBJ1-2; tentative D call: TRBD1 (6 bases). Germline V gene sequence: CDR1 MNHEY, CDR2 SMNVEV (reference sequence). Between the trimmed V and J ends, which lost 2 bases and 7 bases, there was a span of 14 bases. The CDR3 consists of 14 residues. CDR3 nucleotides: TGTGCCAGCAGTTTACGCCAGGGGACGGGTGGCTACACCTTC. Translated: CASSLRQGTGGYTF.

The chain joins TRBV3-1 (or the pseudogene TRBV3-2) to TRBJ2-7, with D perhaps TRBD1 (5 bases). The CDR3 contains 13 residues. Germline V gene sequence: CDR1 LGHDT, CDR2 YNNKEL (reference sequence). Trimming pared 6 bases from V and 1 base from J, leaving 10 bases between. For the CDR3, the DNA is TGTGCCAGCAGAGACAGCGTTTCCTACGAGCAGTACTTC. Translating it yields CASRDSVSYEQYF.

This clone came up a few times. CDR3 in amino acids: CASSPEKRGIYGYTF. The CDR3 DNA reads TGTGCCAGCTCACCGGAAAAGCGGGGGATCTATGGCTACACCTTC. V usage is TRBV18 and J usage is TRBJ1-2, with D possibly being TRBD1 (5 bases). V shed 3 bases and J shed 4 bases, with 15 bases lying between them. This CDR3 region has 15 residues. Looked up from germline, CDR1 is KGHSH and CDR2 is LQKENI.

This clone has just one count. The chain employs TRBV27 and TRBJ1-2; TRBD1 agrees at 12 bases. Trimming removed 4 bases from V and 4 bases from J; junction bases left unmatched: 7. This CDR3 spans 16 amino acids. CDR1 is MNHEY, CDR2 SMNVEV, per germline (reference sequence). DNA of the CDR3: TGTGCCAGCAGTTCCGGGACAGGGGGCGCGGTCTATGGCTACACCTTC. Amino acid sequence: CASSSGTGGAVYGYTF.

This clone was recorded once. The V and J genes are TRBV11-2 and TRBJ2-2; 8 nucleotides agree with TRBD2. CDR1 and CDR2 from the germline V gene are SGHAT and FQNNGV. After removal of 3 bases from V and 6 bases from J, the junction contained 9 bases not matched to a gene. The CDR3 spans 16 residues. The CDR3 nucleotides are TGTGCCAGCAGCTTGGGACTAGGAAAATCATCCGGGGAGCTGTTTTTT. It is translated as CASSLGLGKSSGELFF.

V usage is TRBV6-5 and J usage is TRBJ2-2; the D gene is possibly TRBD2 (5 bases). There are 15 residues in the CDR3. Trimming cost V 8 bases and J 0 bases, with 13 bases left between them. Germline lookup yields CDR1 MNHEY and CDR2 SVGAGI. The CDR3 DNA follows: TGTGCCAGCCTCTATTCGGAGGCGAACACCGGGGAGCTGTTTTTT. Its translation is CASLYSEANTGELFF.

A note on this clone: The DNA is left out, because the CDR3 cannot be placed on it with certainty; the CDR3 is given as TCRdb lists it. This rearrangement joins TRBV6-6 to TRBJ2-7; the table's D call, TRBD2, was not checked against the DNA. Germline CDR1 is MNHNY and CDR2 is SVGAGI (reference sequence). Including both end residues, the CDR3 is 14 amino acids long. This CDR3 is CASSSSGVSYEQYF.

The chain employs TRBV5-4 and TRBJ2-5; 10 bases are a match to TRBD1. The CDR3 loop spans 16 amino acids. The J segment lost 1 base and the V segment lost 0 bases, leaving 3 bases of the junction unmatched. The V gene's germline CDR1 is SGHNT and CDR2 YYREEE (reference sequence). The CDR3 DNA is TGTGCCAGCAGCTTGGGGGGACAGGGGACCCAAGAGACCCAGTACTTC. It translates to CASSLGGQGTQETQYF.

The chain is built from TRBV7-8 and TRBJ1-2, with D possibly matching TRBD1 (5 bases). This CDR3 region has 13 residues. Germline-derived CDR1 and CDR2 are SGHVS and FQNEAQ. The V end lost 5 bases, the J end lost 0 bases, and 7 bases lay between the germline ends. The CDR3 reads CASSVDTNYGYTF. The CDR3, as DNA: TGTGCCAGCAGCGTGGACACTAACTATGGCTACACCTTC.

The chain recombines TRBV12-5 with TRBJ1-2, with D perhaps TRBD1 (5 bases). Germline-derived CDR1 and CDR2 are LGHNT and FRNRAP. This CDR3 is built from 14 residues. V gave up 1 base and J gave up 7 bases, with 13 bases separating them. CDR3: CASGLDRGIGGYTF. The CDR3 DNA follows: TGTGCTAGTGGTTTGGACCGGGGGATTGGTGGCTACACCTTC. Drawing the rest from reference TRBV12-5 and TRBJ1-2, the complete variable domain is DARVTQTPRHKVTEMGQEVTMRCQPILGHNTVFWYRQTMMQGLELLAYFRNRAPLDDSGMPKDRFSAEMPDATLATLKIQPSEPRDSAVYFCASGLDRGIGGYTFGSGTRLTVV.

V and J are TRBV27 and TRBJ1-6; D uncertain. V lost 5 bases to trimming and J lost 0 bases, with 5 bases between them. Germline assignment: CDR1 MNHEY and CDR2 SMNVEV (reference sequence). This CDR3 region has 14 residues. This chain's CDR3 is CASSPLSYNSPLHF. The CDR3 bases are TGTGCCAGCAGTCCCCTCTCCTATAATTCACCCCTCCACTTT.

The J gene is TRBJ2-7, the V gene TRBV28; D possibly corresponds to TRBD2 (5 bases). With 4 bases removed from V and 11 bases from J, the gap between germline ends came to 12 bases. CDR1 is MDHEN, CDR2 SYDVKM, per germline. The CDR3 has 11 residues. The chain's CDR3 is CASSSEGREYF. The CDR3, as DNA: TGTGCCAGCAGTTCTGAGGGAAGGGAGTACTTC.

This chain uses TRBV27 with TRBJ2-3; perhaps TRBD2 as D (5 bases). This CDR3 contains 13 residues. Germline-derived CDR1 and CDR2 are MNHEY and SMNVEV (reference sequence). V lost 10 bases to trimming and J lost 5 bases, with 16 bases between them. The CDR3 loop reads CATRRNEGDTQYF. The CDR3 coding sequence is TGTGCCACTAGGAGGAATGAGGGAGATACGCAGTATTTT.

J is TRBJ2-1 and V is TRBV11-2; no definite D call. CDR3 size: 14 residues. Trimming left V 1 base short and J 5 bases short, with 9 bases between. The germline CDR1 and CDR2 sequences are SGHAT and FQNNGV. The CDR3: CASSLVTVNNEQFF. The CDR3 DNA reads TGTGCCAGCAGCTTAGTCACAGTCAACAATGAGCAGTTCTTC.

This chain connects TRBV28 to TRBJ2-5, with D tentatively TRBD2 (6 bases). The germline gives CDR1 MDHEN, CDR2 SYDVKM. The CDR3 totals 19 residues. V was cut by 6 bases and J by 0 bases, with 26 bases left in between. The CDR3 coding sequence is TGTGCCAGCAGGTTGATGAAAGGTTCGGGACTCCAGTACCAAGAGACCCAGTACTTC. Translation: CASRLMKGSGLQYQETQYF.

V gene TRBV27 combines with J gene TRBJ1-1; 10 bases map to TRBD1. With V trimmed by 1 base and J by 0 bases, 23 bases remained unmatched. Germline CDR1 and CDR2: MNHEY and SMNVEV (reference sequence). The CDR3 is 23 residues long. The CDR3 here is CASSLYFRDRGLLDLGMNTEAFF. CDR3 in DNA: TGTGCCAGCAGTTTATACTTCCGGGACAGGGGCCTTCTAGACCTTGGGATGAACACTGAAGCTTTCTTT.

The J gene is TRBJ1-1, the V gene TRBV7-9, with a possible D match to TRBD1 (6 bases). Trimming took 1 base from V and 4 from J, leaving 10 bases between them. Germline CDR1 SEHNR, CDR2 FQNEAQ (reference sequence). The CDR3 runs 14 residues. CDR3 bases: TGTGCCAGCAGCTTAGAAAGGGGGGGCACTGAAGCTTTCTTT. Translated: CASSLERGGTEAFF.